The clone carrying this TCR beta chain was seen ten or more times. Its antigen is unknown. Trimming stripped 0 bases from V and 3 bases from J, with 9 bases between. CDR1 and CDR2 from the germline V gene are PRHDT and FYEKMQ (reference sequence). This CDR3 has 15 amino acids. These data come from a study of T-cell reconstitution after alpha-beta-depleted transplantation in children. Study findings and constraints: Some patients' high day-60 TCRbeta diversity was attributed to recipient cells surviving conditioning. When one year had passed after transplant, most T-cell counts and diversity came from newly produced T cells. Where alpha-beta T cells came from about two months after transplant was reportedly several hundred expanded graft clones.

TCRbeta library construction was performed incorporating unique molecular identifiers. TCRdb processed the PCR reads anew with MiXCR; each CDR3 protein has one entry. The table lists approximately 520,000 distinct CDR3 sequences, roughly an eighth of them singletons. Sequenced here: PBMCs, mostly from graft donor cells, sampled 180 days after TCRalphabeta/CD19-depleted stem cell transplant. The chain is built from TRBV13 and TRBJ1-5; D ambiguous. The TCR comes from a female patient aged 2-9 years who had a stem cell transplant for aplastic anemia, so the T cells may come from the graft donor. The CDR3 here is CASSLGRNYNQPQHF. The CDR3 coding sequence is TGTGCCAGCAGCTTAGGGCGAAATTACAATCAGCCCCAGCATTTT.